This TCR beta chain was recovered during a study of shared clonotypes between healthy human individuals. In the original analysis: Filtering of immunoSEQ junctional sequences could not match full-length read filtering. Using immunoSEQ multiplex PCR, the repertoire was profiled, and TCRdb retains in-frame clones only, with some absent. The DNA gave D and trimming, while V, J and clone size come from that table. The sample lists around 530,000 clones; around 77% were seen once. The CDR3 length is 13 residues. The V gene's germline CDR1 is MDHEN and CDR2 SYDVKM. The V and J ends lost 7 bases and 3 bases respectively, with 12 bases between them.

Sequences were obtained from PBMCs. This sequence was found in a woman in her thirties or forties in good health. Some clones in this sample may be carry-over from other donors' samples. The gene calls are TRBV28 and TRBJ1-2, with D possibly being TRBD1 (5 bases). This CDR3 is CASIPGTHYGYTF. As DNA, the CDR3 is TGTGCCAGCATCCCTGGGACCCACTATGGCTACACCTTC.